This TCR beta chain was identified in a study of shared clonotypes between healthy human individuals. Study background: The plates for each donor numbered three CD4 naive, three CD4 memory, two CD8 naive and one CD8 memory.

The run depth of the assay was deep. Clones were read by immunoSEQ multiplex PCR, and TCRdb kept only the in-frame ones, dropping some. The sample consists of about 960,000 clones, about 80% of them appearing once. It was into CD45RA+ naive and CD45RA-negative memory subsets that the CD4+ cells were split. Germline V CDR1 and CDR2: SGHNT, YYREEE (reference sequence). V shed 2 bases, J shed 8 bases, and the junction held 6 bases outside the gene matches. The CDR3 totals 13 residues. In its sample, this clone was seen once. V usage is TRBV5-4 and J usage is TRBJ1-2, with 7 bases aligning to TRBD1. Sequencing was carried out using memory CD4+ T cells sorted from blood. Subset noted: CD45RA-negative fraction. The receptor's source is a man aged 18 to 30 in good health. The CDR3 is CASSFGTAGGYTF. DNA of the CDR3: TGTGCCAGCAGCTTTGGGACAGCTGGCGGCTACACCTTC.